A selection of T cell receptor beta chains follows, all from one sample in a study of blood T cell repertoires in COVID-19. Libraries were prepared by immunoSEQ multiplex PCR; TCRdb keeps only in-frame clonotypes and omits some of them. This table holds more than 45,000 clones, around 90% found once. The sample was peripheral blood. The receptors shown here come from a human donor with active COVID-19. The donor label of this sample is uncertain. CDR3s include the opening cysteine and the closing phenylalanine or tryptophan. The order of the fields is CDR3 length, J gene, clone size, V gene, D gene, CDR3 protein, CDR3 DNA. D genes are given only for firm matches. Not all rows give a size; the values are once, few, many and, for expanded clones, a class.

16	TRBJ2-6	once	TRBV5-1	TRBD1	CASTTGAQTGANVLTF	TGCGCCAGCACAACAGGGGCCCAGACTGGGGCCAACGTCCTGACTTTC
13	TRBJ1-1	NA	TRBV19	NA	CAPGGREGTEAFF	TGTGCCCCAGGCGGAAGGGAGGGCACTGAAGCTTTCTTT
15	TRBJ1-1	NA	TRBV5-4	NA	CASSSASTGRTEAFF	TGTGCCAGCAGCTCCGCCTCGACAGGCCGAACTGAAGCTTTCTTT
15	TRBJ1-2	NA	TRBV7-2	NA	CASSFAGPSNYGYTF	TGTGCCAGCAGCTTCGCCGGTCCCTCTAACTATGGCTACACCTTC
15	TRBJ1-2	NA	TRBV6-1	NA	CASSEQGRGAYGYTF	TGTGCCAGCAGTGAACAGGGCAGAGGAGCCTATGGCTACACCTTC
13	TRBJ2-5	NA	TRBV29-1	NA	CSATGQLQETQYF	TGCAGCGCCACTGGACAGCTCCAAGAGACCCAGTACTTC
17	TRBJ1-1	NA	TRBV1	NA	CTSSQDSAGRLNTEAFF	TGCACCAGCAGCCAAGATTCAGCAGGCCGGCTGAACACTGAAGCTTTCTTT
13	TRBJ1-4	NA	TRBV12-5	NA	CASGPEANGKLFF	TGTGCTAGTGGCCCCGAGGCGAATGGAAAACTGTTTTTT
13	TRBJ2-7	NA	TRBV4-2	NA	CASSQGTQGEQYF	TGTGCCAGCAGCCAAGGTACACAGGGCGAGCAGTACTTC
15	TRBJ2-1	once	TRBV6-4	TRBD1	CASRPQGAAYNEQFF	TGTGCCAGCAGACCACAGGGGGCCGCCTACAATGAGCAGTTCTTC
12	TRBJ1-1	once	TRBV12-5	NA	CASGRRQSEAFF	TGTGCTAGTGGCCGACGACAGAGTGAAGCTTTCTTT
15	TRBJ2-3	NA	TRBV5-1	NA	CASRLQGSGTDTQYF	TGCGCCAGCAGACTCCAGGGGAGTGGCACAGATACGCAGTATTTT
14	TRBJ2-5	NA	TRBV6-5	TRBD2	CASGRLAHQETQYF	TGTGCCAGCGGGAGACTAGCCCACCAGGAGACCCAGTACTTC
15	TRBJ2-7	few	TRBV28	TRBD2	CASSPTGTSGRPQYF	TGTGCCAGCAGTCCTACCGGGACTAGCGGGAGACCTCAGTACTTC
15	TRBJ2-5	NA	TRBV7-3	NA	CASSLYLGKGETQYF	TGTGCCAGCAGCTTATATCTGGGCAAAGGAGAGACCCAGTACTTC
16	TRBJ2-7	NA	TRBV7-2	NA	CASSLVGAGSTYEQYF	TGTGCCAGCAGCTTAGTAGGTGCGGGAAGTACGTACGAGCAGTACTTC
11	TRBJ2-7	few	TRBV12-3/TRBV12-4	NA	CASGINYEQYF	TGTGCCAGCGGCATAAACTACGAGCAGTACTTC
15	TRBJ2-3	NA	TRBV6-4	TRBD2	CASSVGSGGSDTQYF	TGTGCCAGCAGTGTCGGTAGCGGGGGCTCAGATACGCAGTATTTT
15	TRBJ1-1	NA	TRBV5-5	NA	CASSFSAGLNTEAFF	TGTGCCAGCAGCTTCTCGGCAGGCTTGAACACTGAAGCTTTCTTT
18	TRBJ2-3	NA	TRBV9	TRBD2	CASSALISAGGVADTQYF	TGTGCCAGCAGCGCCCTCATTTCGGCGGGAGGTGTCGCAGATACGCAGTATTTT
16	TRBJ2-4	NA	TRBV5-1	NA	CASSLALGGAKNIQYF	TGCGCCAGCAGCTTGGCCCTTGGGGGGGCCAAAAACATTCAGTACTTC
18	TRBJ2-7	large	TRBV7-8	TRBD2	CASSLGMTSAPLIYEQYF	TGTGCCAGCAGCTTAGGGATGACTAGCGCTCCCCTGATCTACGAGCAGTACTTC
13	TRBJ2-7	few	TRBV19	NA	CASSQLEGYEQYF	TGTGCCAGTAGTCAATTGGAGGGATACGAGCAGTACTTC
14	TRBJ1-3	NA	TRBV4-3	NA	CASSHMFSGNTIYF	TGCGCCAGCAGCCATATGTTCTCTGGAAACACCATATATTTT
14	TRBJ1-1	NA	TRBV18	NA	CASSPSRAGTWAFF	TGTGCCAGCTCACCATCACGGGCCGGGACTTGGGCTTTCTTT
14	TRBJ2-4	NA	TRBV5-1	NA	CASSAGQSQAIQYF	TGCGCCAGCAGCGCGGGACAGTCCCAAGCCATTCAGTACTTC
15	TRBJ2-1	NA	TRBV5-4	TRBD1	CASSLGTGDYNEQFF	TGTGCCAGCAGCTTGGGGACAGGGGACTACAATGAGCAGTTCTTC
14	TRBJ1-4	NA	TRBV5-1	NA	CASSLQGLNEKLFF	TGCGCCAGCAGCTTGCAGGGTCTAAATGAAAAACTGTTTTTT
15	TRBJ1-6	NA	TRBV6-1	TRBD1	CASSEAGQGNSPLHF	TGTGCCAGCAGTGAAGCGGGACAGGGTAATTCACCCCTCCACTTT
14	TRBJ2-2	NA	TRBV5-4	NA	CASRPGTVTGELFF	TGTGCCAGCAGACCCGGGACTGTGACCGGGGAGCTGTTTTTT
15	TRBJ2-7	NA	TRBV10-3	TRBD1	CAISDPDQGAREQYF	TGTGCCATCAGTGATCCAGACCAGGGGGCGAGGGAGCAGTACTTC
14	TRBJ2-2	NA	TRBV25-1	TRBD1	CASSDRGPTGELFF	TGTGCCAGCAGTGACAGGGGGCCCACCGGGGAGCTGTTTTTT
12	TRBJ1-2	NA	TRBV12-3/TRBV12-4	NA	CASSLQGGGYTF	TGTGCCAGCAGTTTACAGGGAGGTGGCTACACCTTC
17	TRBJ1-5	NA	TRBV6-1	NA	CASSEASTGLFGQPQHF	TGTGCCAGCAGTGAAGCGTCGACAGGCCTCTTCGGGCAGCCCCAGCATTTT
14	TRBJ1-5	NA	TRBV28	TRBD1	CASSLGTGDQPQHF	TGTGCCAGCAGTCTAGGGACAGGGGATCAGCCCCAGCATTTT
14	TRBJ1-2	NA	TRBV6-5	TRBD1	CASSRGTGNYGYTF	TGTGCCAGCAGTAGAGGGACAGGGAACTATGGCTACACCTTC
16	TRBJ2-1	NA	TRBV7-8	TRBD2	CASSLSTSGGADEQFF	TGTGCCAGCAGCTTATCCACTAGCGGGGGGGCCGATGAGCAGTTCTTC
19	TRBJ2-7	NA	TRBV27	TRBD2	CASSLISGGEGVNSYEQYF	TGTGCCAGCAGTTTAATTAGCGGGGGCGAAGGGGTCAACTCCTACGAGCAGTACTTC
20	TRBJ1-1	NA	TRBV4-1	TRBD1	CASSQARSGQGRPLNTEAFF	TGCGCCAGCAGCCAAGCGCGTTCGGGACAGGGGAGACCCTTGAACACTGAAGCTTTCTTT
14	TRBJ1-4	NA	TRBV19	NA	CASRTRATNEKLFF	TGTGCCAGTAGAACCAGGGCAACTAATGAAAAACTGTTTTTT
13	TRBJ1-2	NA	TRBV7-8	NA	CASSIRDLNGYTF	TGTGCCAGCAGCATACGGGACTTGAATGGCTACACCTTC
15	TRBJ2-3	NA	TRBV6-5	TRBD2	CATWEAGGPTDTQYF	TGTGCCACTTGGGAGGCGGGGGGACCCACAGATACGCAGTATTTT
14	TRBJ2-1	NA	TRBV9	NA	CASSVGGYLQEQFF	TGTGCCAGCAGCGTAGGGGGCTACCTCCAGGAGCAGTTCTTC
13	TRBJ2-1	NA	TRBV28	NA	CASSLRDYNEQFF	TGTGCCAGCAGTCTCCGGGACTACAATGAGCAGTTCTTC
14	TRBJ2-7	NA	TRBV4-3	NA	CASSQDRTSYEQYF	TGCGCCAGCAGCCAAGACAGAACCTCCTACGAGCAGTACTTC
15	TRBJ2-7	NA	TRBV7-6	TRBD2	CASSPQRGSNYEQYF	TGTGCCAGCAGCCCCCAGCGGGGGTCGAACTACGAGCAGTACTTC
13	TRBJ1-2	NA	TRBV9	TRBD1	CASSVGTVQGYTF	TGTGCCAGCAGCGTCGGGACAGTCCAAGGCTACACCTTC
17	TRBJ1-1	NA	TRBV19	TRBD1	CASSFGQGRMGNTEAFF	TGTGCCAGTAGTTTCGGACAGGGACGGATGGGGAACACTGAAGCTTTCTTT
15	TRBJ2-7	NA	TRBV7-8	TRBD1	CASSPAATGEREQYF	TGTGCCAGCAGCCCTGCGGCGACAGGGGAACGCGAGCAGTACTTC
15	TRBJ1-6	NA	TRBV6-5	NA	CASSTRGYINSPLHF	TGTGCCAGCAGTACCAGGGGTTATATTAATTCACCCCTCCACTTT
16	TRBJ2-7	NA	TRBV28	TRBD2	CASSFGPTSGRVEQYF	TGTGCCAGCAGTTTCGGGCCAACTAGCGGGAGGGTTGAGCAGTACTTC
14	TRBJ2-1	NA	TRBV10-3	TRBD2	CAIGGGRINDEQFF	TGTGCCATCGGTGGCGGGAGAATTAATGATGAGCAGTTCTTC
20	TRBJ2-7	once	TRBV5-1	NA	CASSLIPLQTQGFKDYEQYF	TGCGCCAGCAGCTTGATCCCCCTCCAAACACAGGGCTTCAAGGACTACGAGCAGTACTTC
14	TRBJ1-5	NA	TRBV2	TRBD1	CASSEQQGGQPQHF	TGTGCCAGCAGTGAACAACAGGGGGGTCAGCCCCAGCATTTT
13	TRBJ1-4	NA	TRBV5-1	TRBD1	CASRTGTNEKLFF	TGCGCCAGCCGGACAGGGACTAATGAAAAACTGTTTTTT